This T cell receptor beta chain stems from a study of blood T cell repertoires in COVID-19. Study context: Whether acute or convalescent, the COVID-19 samples came from the United States, Italy and Spain.

Original analysis: How many nucleated cells were present was estimated from reference gene primer amplification. Method: immunoSEQ multiplex PCR; TCRdb's copy keeps in-frame clones and lacks some. For V, J and clone size, that table is used; D and trimming come from the DNA. The table has some 200,000 clones, 70% to 90% seen once. V lost 4 bases and J 4 bases, leaving 17 bases between the germline ends. The CDR3 is 15 amino acids. Germline values: CDR1 SGHRS, CDR2 YFSETQ. Sequenced sample: peripheral blood. This TCR was recovered from a man aged 45 to 65 who had recovered from COVID-19. The chain joins TRBV5-1 to TRBJ1-2; D gene uncertain. DNA for the CDR3: TGCGCCAGCAGCCCGGGTTGGCGAATAGGCTATGGCTACACCTTC. It translates to CASSPGWRIGYGYTF.